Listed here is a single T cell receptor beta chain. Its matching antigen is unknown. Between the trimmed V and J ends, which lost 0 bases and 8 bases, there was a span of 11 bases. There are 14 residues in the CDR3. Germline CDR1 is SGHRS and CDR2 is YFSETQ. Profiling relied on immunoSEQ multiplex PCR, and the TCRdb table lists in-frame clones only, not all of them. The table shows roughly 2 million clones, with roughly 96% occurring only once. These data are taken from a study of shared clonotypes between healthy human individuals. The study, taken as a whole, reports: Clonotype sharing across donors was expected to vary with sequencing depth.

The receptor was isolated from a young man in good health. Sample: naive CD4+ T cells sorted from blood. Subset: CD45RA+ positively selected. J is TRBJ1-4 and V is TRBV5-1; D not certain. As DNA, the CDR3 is TGCGCCAGCAGCTTGGCCACGGGGAGCGAAAAACTGTTTTTT. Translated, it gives CASSLATGSEKLFF.